Listed below are T cell receptor beta chains from one sample, sequenced in a study of CXCR3-negative and CXCR3-positive naive CD8 T cells. From its re-call of the 5' RACE reads, TCRdb lists each CDR3 protein once, without DNA. Its listing shows 50,000 to 60,000 distinct CDR3 sequences. Sequencing was done on a sample of naive CXCR3- CD8+ T cells from blood. All receptors derive from a human donor in good health. Some clones in this sample may be carry-over from other donors' samples. CDR3s include the opening cysteine and the closing phenylalanine or tryptophan.

j_gene	v_gene	CDR3aa
TRBJ2-7	TRBV23-1	CASSQSSTRAYEQYF
TRBJ1-1	TRBV29-1	CSGLANTEAFF
TRBJ2-3	TRBV27	CASSLDGGAMNTQYF
TRBJ2-1	TRBV7-6	CASSLSTGEIYNEQFF
TRBJ2-1	TRBV3-1	CASSRHNEQFF
TRBJ2-7	TRBV20-1	CSARGNVDYEQYF
TRBJ2-2	TRBV14	CASSDGRVGVNTGELFF
TRBJ2-1	TRBV27	CASSLNRNEQFF
TRBJ2-5	TRBV29-1	CSVLQGYEEETQYF
TRBJ2-3	TRBV28	CASSKTGTSGLDTQYF
TRBJ2-1	TRBV6-6	CASRDTPSYNEQFF
TRBJ2-5	TRBV29-1	CSVTGGVSETLYF
TRBJ2-7	TRBV29-1	CSVEQGEGNEQYF
TRBJ2-1	TRBV6-2/TRBV6-3	CASSYSSSYNEQFF
TRBJ2-7	TRBV29-1	CSVELAGGSNYEQYF
TRBJ2-3	TRBV7-9	CASSLTGVNTDTQYF
TRBJ2-2	TRBV28	CASSSTPLRDRNTGELFF
TRBJ2-7	TRBV29-1	CSASGQGYEQYF
TRBJ1-4	TRBV7-9	CASSFLQGAEKLFF
TRBJ2-5	TRBV29-1	CSVVRGAEETQYF
TRBJ2-7	TRBV10-1	CADKTGGFYEQYF
TRBJ2-3	TRBV27	CASNQAGTGIPDTQYF
TRBJ2-3	TRBV7-9	CASSLVEGLRQYF
TRBJ1-5	TRBV4-2	CASSQDLEGMLSNQPQHF
TRBJ2-7	TRBV7-2	CASSSGLAGEQYF
TRBJ2-1	TRBV7-7	CASSLGVQGYNEQFF
TRBJ1-2	TRBV10-1	CASSEGQTRNYGYTF
TRBJ2-1	TRBV5-1	CASSLHRSSSYNEQFF